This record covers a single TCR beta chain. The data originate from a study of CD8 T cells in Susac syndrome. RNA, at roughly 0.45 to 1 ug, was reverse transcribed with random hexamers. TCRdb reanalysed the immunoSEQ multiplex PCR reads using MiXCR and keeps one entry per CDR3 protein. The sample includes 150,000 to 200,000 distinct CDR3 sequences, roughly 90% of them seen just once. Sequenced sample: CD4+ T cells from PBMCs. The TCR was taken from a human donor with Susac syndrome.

This CDR3 is CASTGGGGPAGEQYF. CDR3 nucleotide sequence: TGTGCCAGCACCGGAGGGGGGGGGCCGGCGGGTGAGCAGTACTTC. The gene calls are TRBV21-1 and TRBJ2-7; TRBD2, as called in the table, went unchecked against the DNA. TRBV21-1 is a pseudogene segment. The CDR3 runs to 15 residues.